This TCR beta chain is drawn from a study of T cell responses to AZD1222 COVID-19 vaccine. Findings and limits, study-wide: Unmutated variant regions are reportedly targeted by nearly half of spike-specific TCRs. Only a handful of AZD1222 recipients were seropositive at baseline. Scientists sampled the repertoires only once the peak T cell response had passed. Among the donors, most were white British and more were female, and clonal diversity was possibly underestimated.

This clone was detected once. Its matching antigen is unknown. CDR1 is SGHAT and CDR2 is FQNNGV in the germline V gene. J gave up 2 bases and V 3 bases, and 7 bases lay outside the gene matches. CDR3 length equals 16 residues. Clones were sequenced by immunoSEQ multiplex PCR, and TCRdb holds only the in-frame ones, with some missing. The table includes 160,000 or so clones, approximately 87% detected once. This TCR was recovered from an adult who received the AZD1222 COVID-19 vaccine. The rearrangement uses TRBV11-2 and TRBJ2-7; 10 bases line up with TRBD2. This material consisted of peripheral blood, taken 28 days after the second AZD1222 dose. CDR3 DNA: TGTGCCAGCAGCTTGAATAGCGGGGGGCGCACCTACGAGCAGTACTTC. Translating gives CASSLNSGGRTYEQYF.